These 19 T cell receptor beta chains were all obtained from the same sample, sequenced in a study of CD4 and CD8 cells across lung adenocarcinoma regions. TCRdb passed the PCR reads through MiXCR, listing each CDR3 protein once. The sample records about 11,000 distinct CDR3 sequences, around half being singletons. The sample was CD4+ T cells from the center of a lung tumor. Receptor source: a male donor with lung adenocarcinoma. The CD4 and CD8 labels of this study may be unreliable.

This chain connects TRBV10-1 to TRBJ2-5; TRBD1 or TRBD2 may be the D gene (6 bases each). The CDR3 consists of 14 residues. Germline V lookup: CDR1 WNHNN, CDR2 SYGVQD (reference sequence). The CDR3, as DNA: TGCGCGGGCTTCGGGGGCCGTGACCAAGAGACCCAGTACTTC. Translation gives CAGFGGRDQETQYF.

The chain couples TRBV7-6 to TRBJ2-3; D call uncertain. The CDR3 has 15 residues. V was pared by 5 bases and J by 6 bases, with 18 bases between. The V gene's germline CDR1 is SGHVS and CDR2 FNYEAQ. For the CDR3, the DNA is TGTGCCAGCAGCCCCTTAGCCGGGTCTCCGGATACGCAGTATTTT. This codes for CASSPLAGSPDTQYF.

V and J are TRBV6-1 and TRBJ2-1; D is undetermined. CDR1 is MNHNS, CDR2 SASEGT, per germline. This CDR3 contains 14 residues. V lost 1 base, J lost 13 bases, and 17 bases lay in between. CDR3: CASSEGLSLGTQFF. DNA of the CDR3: TGTGCCAGCAGTGAAGGTTTGAGCCTCGGAACCCAGTTCTTC.

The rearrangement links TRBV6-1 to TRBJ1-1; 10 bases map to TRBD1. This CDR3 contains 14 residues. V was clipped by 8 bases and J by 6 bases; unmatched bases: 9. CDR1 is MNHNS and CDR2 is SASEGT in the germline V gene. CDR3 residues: CASWDRGSSAEAFF. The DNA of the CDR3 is TGTGCCAGCTGGGACAGGGGATCAAGCGCTGAAGCTTTCTTT.

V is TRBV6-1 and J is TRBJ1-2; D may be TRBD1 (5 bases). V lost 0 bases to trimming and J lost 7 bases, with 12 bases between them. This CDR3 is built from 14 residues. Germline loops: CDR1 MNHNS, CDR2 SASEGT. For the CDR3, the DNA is TGTGCCAGCAGTGAAGCATCGGGGGGTAGTGGCTACACCTTC. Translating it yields CASSEASGGSGYTF.

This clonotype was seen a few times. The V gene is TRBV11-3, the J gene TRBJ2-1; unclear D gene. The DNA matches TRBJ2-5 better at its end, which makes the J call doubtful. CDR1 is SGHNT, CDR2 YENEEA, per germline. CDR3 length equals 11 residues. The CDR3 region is CASSLGETQYF. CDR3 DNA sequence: TGTGCCAGCAGCTTGGGGGAGACCCAGTACTTC.

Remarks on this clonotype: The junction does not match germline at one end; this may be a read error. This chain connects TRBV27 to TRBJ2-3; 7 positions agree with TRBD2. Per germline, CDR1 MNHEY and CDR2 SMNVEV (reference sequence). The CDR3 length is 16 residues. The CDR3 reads CASRALGGRAKETQYF. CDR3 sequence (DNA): TGTGCCAGCAGGGCACTTGGGGGGAGGGCCAAGGAGACCCAGTACTTT.

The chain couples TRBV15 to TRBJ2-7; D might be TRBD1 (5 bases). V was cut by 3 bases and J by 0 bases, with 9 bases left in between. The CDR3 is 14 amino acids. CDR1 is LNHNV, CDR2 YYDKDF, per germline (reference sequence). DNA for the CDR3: TGTGCCACCAGCAGGAGCAGGGCCTCCTACGAGCAGTACTTC. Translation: CATSRSRASYEQYF.

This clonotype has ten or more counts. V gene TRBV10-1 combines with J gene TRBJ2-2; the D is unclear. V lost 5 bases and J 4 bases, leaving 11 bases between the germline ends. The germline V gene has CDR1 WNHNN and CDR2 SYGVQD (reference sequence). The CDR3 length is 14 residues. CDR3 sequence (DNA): TGCGCCAGCAGTCCCACCGGCGGCACCGGGGAGCTGTTTTTT. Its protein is CASSPTGGTGELFF.

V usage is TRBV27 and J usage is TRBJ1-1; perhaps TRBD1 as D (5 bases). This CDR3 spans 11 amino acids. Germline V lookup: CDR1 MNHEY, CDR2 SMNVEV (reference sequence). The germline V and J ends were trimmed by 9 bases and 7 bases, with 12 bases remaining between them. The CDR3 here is CARPGGLEAFF. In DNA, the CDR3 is TGTGCCAGGCCCGGGGGACTTGAAGCTTTCTTT.

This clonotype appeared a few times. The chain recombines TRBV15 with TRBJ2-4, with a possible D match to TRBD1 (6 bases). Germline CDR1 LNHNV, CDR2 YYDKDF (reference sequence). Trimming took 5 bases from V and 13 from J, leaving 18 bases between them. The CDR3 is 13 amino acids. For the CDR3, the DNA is TGTGCCACCAGCGCCCCGGGACAAGGGGAGCAGTACTTC. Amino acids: CATSAPGQGEQYF.

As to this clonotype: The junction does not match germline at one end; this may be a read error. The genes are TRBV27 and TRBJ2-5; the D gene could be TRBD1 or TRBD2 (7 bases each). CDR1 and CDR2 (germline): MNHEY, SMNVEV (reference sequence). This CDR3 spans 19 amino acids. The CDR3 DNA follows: TGTGCCAGCCGCCCTGGAGCGGGGCTCGGGGGCCGTGGGACAGAGACGCAGTACTTC. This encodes CASRPGAGLGGRGTETQYF.

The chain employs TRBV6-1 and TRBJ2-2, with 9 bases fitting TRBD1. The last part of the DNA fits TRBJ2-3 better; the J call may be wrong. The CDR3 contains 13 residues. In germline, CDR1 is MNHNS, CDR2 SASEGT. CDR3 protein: CASRFVRTGEQYF. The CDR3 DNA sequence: TGTGCCAGCAGGTTTGTGAGGACAGGGGAGCAGTATTTT.

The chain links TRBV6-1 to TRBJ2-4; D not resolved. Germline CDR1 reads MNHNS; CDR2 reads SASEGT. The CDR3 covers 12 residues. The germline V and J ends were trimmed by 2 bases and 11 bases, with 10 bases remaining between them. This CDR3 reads CASSEHTDVQYF. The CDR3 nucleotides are TGTGCCAGCAGTGAACACACTGACGTTCAGTACTTC.

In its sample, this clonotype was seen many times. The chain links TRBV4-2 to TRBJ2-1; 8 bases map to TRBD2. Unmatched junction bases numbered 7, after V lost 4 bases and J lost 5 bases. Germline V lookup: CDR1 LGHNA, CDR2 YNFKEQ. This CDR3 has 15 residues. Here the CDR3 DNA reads TGTGCCAGCAGCCCAAGCGGGAGTTCCAACAATGAGCAGTTCTTC. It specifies CASSPSGSSNNEQFF.

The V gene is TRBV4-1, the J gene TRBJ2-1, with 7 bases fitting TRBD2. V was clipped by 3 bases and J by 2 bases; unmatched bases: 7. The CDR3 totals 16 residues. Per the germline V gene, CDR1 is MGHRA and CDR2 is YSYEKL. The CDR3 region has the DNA TGCGCCAGCAGCCAGGCTCGGACTAGTACCTACAATGAGCAGTTCTTC. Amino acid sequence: CASSQARTSTYNEQFF.

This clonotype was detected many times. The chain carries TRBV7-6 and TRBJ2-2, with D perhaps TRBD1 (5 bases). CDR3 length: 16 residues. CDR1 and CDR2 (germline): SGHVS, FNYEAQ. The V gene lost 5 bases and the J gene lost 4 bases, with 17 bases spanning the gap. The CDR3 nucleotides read TGTGCCAGCAGCCCCGTGGGGCAGTCGAGCACCGGGGAGCTGTTTTTT. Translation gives CASSPVGQSSTGELFF.

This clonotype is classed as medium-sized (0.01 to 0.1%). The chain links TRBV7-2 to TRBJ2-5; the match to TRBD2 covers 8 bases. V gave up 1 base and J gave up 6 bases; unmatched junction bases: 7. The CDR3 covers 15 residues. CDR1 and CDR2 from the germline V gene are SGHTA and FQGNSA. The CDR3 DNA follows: TGTGCCAGCAGCTTAGAGCGGGGGCTTTGGCAGACCCAGTACTTC. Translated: CASSLERGLWQTQYF.

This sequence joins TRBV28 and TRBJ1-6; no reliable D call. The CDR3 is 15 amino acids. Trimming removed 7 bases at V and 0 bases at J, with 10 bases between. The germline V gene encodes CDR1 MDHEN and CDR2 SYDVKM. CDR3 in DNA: TGTGCCAGCAAGGTGACGAGCTCCTATAATTCACCCCTCCACTTT. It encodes CASKVTSSYNSPLHF.